This is a list of T cell receptor beta chains from one sample in a study of shared clonotypes between healthy human individuals. Only in-frame clones appear in the TCRdb table, and some are missing; sequencing was by immunoSEQ multiplex PCR. The sample holds 2.3 million or so clones, 80% to 95% seen once. The sequenced sample was naive CD4+ T cells from PBMCs. These receptors were collected from a man aged 18 to 30 in good health. Some clones in this sample may be carry-over from other donors' samples. CDR3s include the opening cysteine and the closing phenylalanine or tryptophan. Each record gives: CDR3 protein, CDR3 DNA, J gene, clone size, V gene, D gene. The D gene is left open where the match is weak. Clone size is given for some rows only: seen once, a few or many times, or a class if the clone is expanded.

CDR3: CASKKGQGNEQYF
DNA: TGTGCCAGCAAAAAGGGACAGGGCAACGAGCAGTACTTC
J: TRBJ2-7
size: -
V: TRBV6-5
D: TRBD1

CDR3: CAISDRAGATSNYGYTF
DNA: TGTGCCATCAGTGACAGGGCAGGGGCGACCTCTAACTATGGCTACACCTTC
J: TRBJ1-2
size: once
V: TRBV10-3
D: -

CDR3: CATANTEAFF
DNA: TGTGCCACTGCGAACACTGAAGCTTTCTTT
J: TRBJ1-1
size: few
V: TRBV2
D: -

CDR3: CASSRNGRGLDEQYF
DNA: TGTGCCAGCAGCAGAAATGGGCGGGGTCTAGACGAGCAGTACTTC
J: TRBJ2-7
size: -
V: TRBV7-3
D: -

CDR3: CASSNGQPNYGYTF
DNA: TGCGCCAGCAGCAATGGACAGCCTAACTATGGCTACACCTTC
J: TRBJ1-2
size: -
V: TRBV5-1
D: -

CDR3: CASSVTGTSYEQYF
DNA: TGTGCCAGCAGCGTAACCGGGACCTCCTACGAGCAGTACTTC
J: TRBJ2-7
size: few
V: TRBV9
D: -

CDR3: CASRPDGNYGYTF
DNA: TGTGCCAGTAGACCCGACGGCAACTATGGCTACACCTTC
J: TRBJ1-2
size: -
V: TRBV19
D: -

CDR3: CASRSNQPQHF
DNA: TGTGCCAGCAGAAGCAATCAGCCCCAGCATTTT
J: TRBJ1-5
size: few
V: TRBV28
D: -

CDR3: CASSNLSGAFF
DNA: TGTGCCAGCAGCAATTTATCGGGGGCTTTCTTT
J: TRBJ1-1
size: few
V: TRBV27
D: -

CDR3: CASIKDRGQETQYF
DNA: TGTGCCAGCATTAAGGACAGGGGACAAGAGACCCAGTACTTC
J: TRBJ2-5
size: -
V: TRBV6-1
D: TRBD1

CDR3: CASSYKQGEGSYNEQFF
DNA: TGCGCCAGCAGCTACAAACAGGGGGAAGGCTCCTACAATGAGCAGTTCTTC
J: TRBJ2-1
size: -
V: TRBV5-1
D: TRBD1

CDR3: CASSTSLLGESYNEQFF
DNA: TGTGCCAGCAGCACTAGCCTCCTAGGGGAATCCTACAATGAGCAGTTCTTC
J: TRBJ2-1
size: -
V: TRBV7-2
D: -

CDR3: CASRPHDWQGDTQYF
DNA: TGTGCCAGCAGGCCCCACGACTGGCAGGGAGATACGCAGTATTTT
J: TRBJ2-3
size: -
V: TRBV27
D: -

CDR3: CASKGGGVSYEQYF
DNA: TGTGCCAGCAAAGGTGGCGGGGTCTCTTACGAGCAGTACTTC
J: TRBJ2-7
size: -
V: TRBV28
D: -

CDR3: CASTKTSGREETQYF
DNA: TGTGCCAGCACCAAGACTAGCGGGAGGGAAGAGACCCAGTACTTC
J: TRBJ2-5
size: -
V: TRBV5-4
D: TRBD2

CDR3: CASGSSNQPQHF
DNA: TGTGCTAGTGGTAGCAGCAATCAGCCCCAGCATTTT
J: TRBJ1-5
size: -
V: TRBV12-5
D: -